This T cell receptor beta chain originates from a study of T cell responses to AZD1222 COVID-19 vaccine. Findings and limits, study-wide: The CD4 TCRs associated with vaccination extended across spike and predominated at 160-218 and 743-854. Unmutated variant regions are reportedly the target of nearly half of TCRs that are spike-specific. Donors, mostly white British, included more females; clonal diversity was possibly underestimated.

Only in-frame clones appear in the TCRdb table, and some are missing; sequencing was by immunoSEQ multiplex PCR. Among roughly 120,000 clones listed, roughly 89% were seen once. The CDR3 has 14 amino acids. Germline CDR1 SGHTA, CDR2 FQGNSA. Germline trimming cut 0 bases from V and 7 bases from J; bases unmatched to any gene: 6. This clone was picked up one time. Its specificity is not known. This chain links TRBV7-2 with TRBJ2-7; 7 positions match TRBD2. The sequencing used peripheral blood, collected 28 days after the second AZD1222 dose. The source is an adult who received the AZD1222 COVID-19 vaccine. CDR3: CASSLARESGEQYF. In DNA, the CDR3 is TGTGCCAGCAGCTTAGCGCGGGAGTCGGGAGAGCAGTACTTC.